Listed below are T cell receptor beta chains from one sample, sequenced in a study of cytomegalovirus exposure and HLA in healthy donors. Produced via immunoSEQ multiplex PCR; TCRdb's table is partial and in-frame only. This repertoire shows 150,000 to 200,000 clones, about 84% found once; its top ten account for 3.5% to 4%. The sequencing input was PBMCs. The receptors derive from a man aged 45-65 years in good health and CMV-seronegative. Each CDR3 is given with its conserved first and last residue. A D gene is named only where the DNA matches it firmly. Size is stated for part of the rows, as once, few or many counts, or as a class when the clone is expanded.

j_call: TRBJ1-2
clone_size: NA
d_call: NA
v_call: TRBV7-9
cdr3_nt: TGTGCCAGCCGGGACTATGACTATGGCTACACCTTC
cdr3_aa: CASRDYDYGYTF

j_call: TRBJ2-2
clone_size: NA
d_call: NA
v_call: TRBV18
cdr3_nt: TGTGCCAGCTCATCTTTCCGGGGGATCACCGGGGAGCTGTTTTTT
cdr3_aa: CASSSFRGITGELFF

j_call: TRBJ1-5
clone_size: NA
d_call: NA
v_call: TRBV6-4
cdr3_nt: TGTGCCAGCAGTGAGCAGGCTGGAGGGCCCCAGCATTTT
cdr3_aa: CASSEQAGGPQHF

j_call: TRBJ1-6
clone_size: NA
d_call: TRBD1
v_call: TRBV19
cdr3_nt: TGTGCCAGCAGGGACCGGGACAGTTTGAATTCACCCCTCCACTTT
cdr3_aa: CASRDRDSLNSPLHF

j_call: TRBJ1-1
clone_size: NA
d_call: NA
v_call: TRBV7-9
cdr3_nt: TGTTCCAGCAGCTTAGGGGCCAGGGGTGGTGAAGCTTTCTTT
cdr3_aa: CSSSLGARGGEAFF

j_call: TRBJ2-1
clone_size: NA
d_call: TRBD2
v_call: TRBV27
cdr3_nt: TGTGCCAGCAGTTTAGAAGGACTAGCCTACAATGAGCAGTTCTTC
cdr3_aa: CASSLEGLAYNEQFF

j_call: TRBJ2-5
clone_size: NA
d_call: TRBD2
v_call: TRBV30
cdr3_nt: TGTGCCTGGAGTGTCGGTCTAGCGGGAGTCGAGACCCAGTACTTC
cdr3_aa: CAWSVGLAGVETQYF

j_call: TRBJ2-1
clone_size: NA
d_call: TRBD2
v_call: TRBV19
cdr3_nt: TGTGCCAGTAGTCGGTGGGAGGGTTCCTACAATGAGCAGTTCTTC
cdr3_aa: CASSRWEGSYNEQFF

j_call: TRBJ2-3
clone_size: NA
d_call: NA
v_call: TRBV20-1
cdr3_nt: TGCAGTGCCAGGGAATATACGCAGTATTTT
cdr3_aa: CSAREYTQYF

j_call: TRBJ2-1
clone_size: once
d_call: TRBD2
v_call: TRBV27
cdr3_nt: TGTGCCAGCAGTAAAGCCGGGACTAGCTTGGTTTCCTACAATGAGCAGTTCTTC
cdr3_aa: CASSKAGTSLVSYNEQFF

j_call: TRBJ1-4
clone_size: NA
d_call: NA
v_call: TRBV18
cdr3_nt: TGTGCCAGCTCCAGGGGTTCGGAAGAAAAACTGTTTTTT
cdr3_aa: CASSRGSEEKLFF

j_call: TRBJ1-1
clone_size: NA
d_call: NA
v_call: TRBV7-2
cdr3_nt: TGTGCCAGCAGCTTGGGGAGAGAAGCTTTCTTT
cdr3_aa: CASSLGREAFF

j_call: TRBJ2-7
clone_size: NA
d_call: TRBD2
v_call: TRBV15
cdr3_nt: TGTGCCACCAGCAGGGAGCCTAGCGGGGGACGCTCCTACGAGCAGTACTTC
cdr3_aa: CATSREPSGGRSYEQYF

j_call: TRBJ2-5
clone_size: NA
d_call: NA
v_call: TRBV11-2
cdr3_nt: TGTGCCAGCACCCAGGGAGAGACCCAGTACTTC
cdr3_aa: CASTQGETQYF

j_call: TRBJ1-1
clone_size: few
d_call: NA
v_call: TRBV18
cdr3_nt: TGTGCCAGTTCCGCGGGGGGGCACACTGAAGCTTTCTTT
cdr3_aa: CASSAGGHTEAFF

j_call: TRBJ2-1
clone_size: NA
d_call: TRBD1
v_call: TRBV7-2
cdr3_nt: TGTGCCAGCAGCTCCCGGGACAGGGGGAAACTTGAGCAGTTCTTC
cdr3_aa: CASSSRDRGKLEQFF

j_call: TRBJ2-5
clone_size: NA
d_call: NA
v_call: TRBV5-1
cdr3_nt: TGCGCCAGCAGCCATAACGGGGTACAAGAGACCCAGTACTTC
cdr3_aa: CASSHNGVQETQYF

j_call: TRBJ1-1
clone_size: NA
d_call: NA
v_call: TRBV19
cdr3_nt: TGTGCCAGTGGCCAGGTGAACACTGAAGCTTTCTTT
cdr3_aa: CASGQVNTEAFF

j_call: TRBJ1-2
clone_size: once
d_call: NA
v_call: TRBV5-1
cdr3_nt: TGCGCCAGCAGCGTACACCCAAGGGGTAACTATGGCTACACCTTC
cdr3_aa: CASSVHPRGNYGYTF

j_call: TRBJ2-6
clone_size: NA
d_call: TRBD1
v_call: TRBV27
cdr3_nt: TGTGCCAGCAGTTCCGGGACAGGGACCTCTGGGGCCAACGTCCTGACTTTC
cdr3_aa: CASSSGTGTSGANVLTF

j_call: TRBJ1-2
clone_size: few
d_call: NA
v_call: TRBV20-1
cdr3_nt: TGCAGTGCTAGATCGCGCTATGGCTACACCTTC
cdr3_aa: CSARSRYGYTF

j_call: TRBJ2-7
clone_size: NA
d_call: NA
v_call: TRBV6-1
cdr3_nt: TGTGCCAGCAGTGACCGGGACTCCTCCTACGAGCAGTACTTC
cdr3_aa: CASSDRDSSYEQYF

j_call: TRBJ2-2
clone_size: NA
d_call: TRBD2
v_call: TRBV7-2
cdr3_nt: TGTGCCAGCAGGTTGGGACTAGCGAACACCGGGGAGCTGTTTTTT
cdr3_aa: CASRLGLANTGELFF

j_call: TRBJ2-5
clone_size: few
d_call: TRBD2
v_call: TRBV6-1
cdr3_nt: TGTGCCAGCCGGATCTTTGGCGGGAGCACCCAGTACTTC
cdr3_aa: CASRIFGGSTQYF

j_call: TRBJ1-1
clone_size: once
d_call: NA
v_call: TRBV5-6
cdr3_nt: TGTGCCAGCAGCCTCGGAGGGGCGAACACTGAAGCTTTCTTT
cdr3_aa: CASSLGGANTEAFF

j_call: TRBJ1-1
clone_size: NA
d_call: TRBD1
v_call: TRBV19
cdr3_nt: TGTGCCAGTAGTATTATGGCAGGGGGATACACTGAAGCTTTCTTT
cdr3_aa: CASSIMAGGYTEAFF

j_call: TRBJ1-2
clone_size: NA
d_call: NA
v_call: TRBV27
cdr3_nt: TGTGCCAGCAGTTCCCAAGGGGTGGCTAACTATGGCTACACCTTC
cdr3_aa: CASSSQGVANYGYTF

j_call: TRBJ2-7
clone_size: NA
d_call: NA
v_call: TRBV5-8
cdr3_nt: TGTGCCAGCAGTCGGGACACCCTGGGATCCTACGAGCAGTACTTC
cdr3_aa: CASSRDTLGSYEQYF

j_call: TRBJ1-6
clone_size: NA
d_call: TRBD1
v_call: TRBV5-4
cdr3_nt: TGTGCCAGCAGCTCTTGGGGACAGGGGTATAATTCACCCCTCCACTTT
cdr3_aa: CASSSWGQGYNSPLHF

j_call: TRBJ1-3
clone_size: NA
d_call: NA
v_call: TRBV7-2
cdr3_nt: TGTGCCAGCAGCCCTTTGAGGTTGGCTATCTCTGGAAACACCATATATTTT
cdr3_aa: CASSPLRLAISGNTIYF

j_call: TRBJ1-4
clone_size: NA
d_call: TRBD1
v_call: TRBV5-1
cdr3_nt: TGCGCCAGCAGCCCGGGGGACAGGGGTGAAAAACTGTTTTTT
cdr3_aa: CASSPGDRGEKLFF

j_call: TRBJ1-1
clone_size: NA
d_call: TRBD1
v_call: TRBV9
cdr3_nt: TGTGCCAGCAGGCGACAGGGAGAGGCCAACACTGAAGCTTTCTTT
cdr3_aa: CASRRQGEANTEAFF

j_call: TRBJ1-1
clone_size: NA
d_call: TRBD1
v_call: TRBV6-1
cdr3_nt: TGTGCCAGCAAGGAACAGGGGGTGAACACTGAAGCTTTCTTT
cdr3_aa: CASKEQGVNTEAFF

j_call: TRBJ1-2
clone_size: NA
d_call: TRBD1
v_call: TRBV7-9
cdr3_nt: TGTGCCAGCAGCGCCAGACAGGGTGGCGACTATGGCTACACCTTC
cdr3_aa: CASSARQGGDYGYTF

j_call: TRBJ1-4
clone_size: NA
d_call: NA
v_call: TRBV4-1
cdr3_nt: TGCGCCAGCAGCCAAGATCTCTCGGGGAAGCGTGAAAAACTGTTTTTT
cdr3_aa: CASSQDLSGKREKLFF

j_call: TRBJ2-5
clone_size: NA
d_call: NA
v_call: TRBV6-5
cdr3_nt: TGTGCCAGCAGTTACTCGAAGGGGGAGACCCAGTACTTC
cdr3_aa: CASSYSKGETQYF

j_call: TRBJ1-2
clone_size: few
d_call: TRBD1
v_call: TRBV6-1
cdr3_nt: TGTGCCAGCAGTGAAGCCTGGGGGACAGGGGTAGGCTACACCTTC
cdr3_aa: CASSEAWGTGVGYTF

j_call: TRBJ2-1
clone_size: few
d_call: NA
v_call: TRBV9
cdr3_nt: TGTGCCAGCAGCGTAGAAGCGATGAATGAGCAGTTCTTC
cdr3_aa: CASSVEAMNEQFF

j_call: TRBJ1-2
clone_size: NA
d_call: TRBD1
v_call: TRBV30
cdr3_nt: TGTGCCTGGAGCGAGCGGGACAGGGGGCGAAGTGGCTACACCTTC
cdr3_aa: CAWSERDRGRSGYTF

j_call: TRBJ1-1
clone_size: NA
d_call: NA
v_call: TRBV12-5
cdr3_nt: TGTGCTAGTGGTTTCCGGGTCAGCCCGCCGAACACTGCAGCTTTCTTT
cdr3_aa: CASGFRVSPPNTAAFF

j_call: TRBJ1-2
clone_size: NA
d_call: TRBD1
v_call: TRBV10-3
cdr3_nt: TGTGCCATCAGGGGGACAGGGGACCCTCAGGGGTATGGCTACACCTTC
cdr3_aa: CAIRGTGDPQGYGYTF

j_call: TRBJ1-4
clone_size: NA
d_call: TRBD1
v_call: TRBV5-1
cdr3_nt: TGCGCCAGCAGCTACTACCCGGGACAGGGCCTGGTCGGTGAAAAACTGTTTTTT
cdr3_aa: CASSYYPGQGLVGEKLFF

j_call: TRBJ1-4
clone_size: few
d_call: NA
v_call: TRBV6-6
cdr3_nt: TGTGCCAGCAGTTTCATTCAGGGAAGCAAGGAAAAACTGTTTTTT
cdr3_aa: CASSFIQGSKEKLFF

j_call: TRBJ2-5
clone_size: NA
d_call: TRBD2
v_call: TRBV5-8
cdr3_nt: TGTGCCAGCAGCTTGGGGACTAGCGGGGCAGGGGAGACCCAGTACTTC
cdr3_aa: CASSLGTSGAGETQYF

j_call: TRBJ2-3
clone_size: NA
d_call: TRBD2
v_call: TRBV13
cdr3_nt: TGTGCCAGCAGCTCCCTAGCGGACCTCCTCCCGGATACGCAGTATTTT
cdr3_aa: CASSSLADLLPDTQYF

j_call: TRBJ1-6
clone_size: NA
d_call: TRBD1
v_call: TRBV9
cdr3_nt: TGTGCCAGCAGCGTAGGAGGGACAGATAATTCACCCCTCCACTTT
cdr3_aa: CASSVGGTDNSPLHF

j_call: TRBJ2-6
clone_size: NA
d_call: NA
v_call: TRBV7-2
cdr3_nt: TGTGCCAGCAGCCGGGTCTCCGGGGCCAACGTCCTGACTTTC
cdr3_aa: CASSRVSGANVLTF

j_call: TRBJ2-3
clone_size: NA
d_call: NA
v_call: TRBV5-5
cdr3_nt: TGTGCCAGCAGTCGTACGGGCACAGATACGCAGTATTTT
cdr3_aa: CASSRTGTDTQYF

j_call: TRBJ2-1
clone_size: NA
d_call: NA
v_call: TRBV5-4
cdr3_nt: TGTGCCAGCAGCCTTAACAATGAGCAGTTCTTC
cdr3_aa: CASSLNNEQFF

j_call: TRBJ2-3
clone_size: NA
d_call: TRBD2
v_call: TRBV4-3
cdr3_nt: TGCGCCAGCAGCCAAGATACCGGAGGGGAGGGGACAGATACGCAGTATTTT
cdr3_aa: CASSQDTGGEGTDTQYF

j_call: TRBJ2-5
clone_size: NA
d_call: TRBD1
v_call: TRBV18
cdr3_nt: TGTGCCAGCTCACCAGGGACAGACAAGGTGGACACCCAGTACTTC
cdr3_aa: CASSPGTDKVDTQYF

j_call: TRBJ2-1
clone_size: NA
d_call: TRBD2
v_call: TRBV5-4
cdr3_nt: TGTGCCAGCAGCGCGGGGGGCGCCTACAATGAGCAGTTCTTC
cdr3_aa: CASSAGGAYNEQFF

j_call: TRBJ2-6
clone_size: NA
d_call: NA
v_call: TRBV2
cdr3_nt: TGTGCCAGCAGTGTACAACCTGGGGCCAACGTCCTGACTTTC
cdr3_aa: CASSVQPGANVLTF

j_call: TRBJ2-5
clone_size: NA
d_call: NA
v_call: TRBV4-3
cdr3_nt: TGCGCCAGCAGCCAAGACCGGACTCAAGAGACCCAGTACTTC
cdr3_aa: CASSQDRTQETQYF